The present T cell receptor (beta chain) was sequenced within a study of CD8+CD57+ T cells in acquired aplastic anemia. Study background: Mean yield of DNA from sorted CD4+ and CD8+ cells was around 3 ug. Study-wide results and caveats: Patients had about 31 CD8+ CDR3 sequences in common with controls (the shared set).

The germline CDR1 and CDR2 sequences are LNHDA and SQIVND (reference sequence). Trimming took 8 bases from V and 6 from J, leaving 14 bases between them. The CDR3 extends over 13 amino acids. In patients chosen for sequencing, flow cytometry had shown CD8+CD57+ cell expansion. Researchers used genomic DNA as the template to profile TCR beta VDJ and CDR3. TCRdb recomputed calls from the reads with MiXCR, one row per CDR3 protein. The sample holds more than 95,000 distinct CDR3 sequences; over 30% are singletons and the top ten take about 3%. In the case of this clonotype: Its antigen is as yet unknown.

The sequence was collected from a human donor with aplastic anemia. The source material was sorted CD4+, CD8+, or CD8+CD57+ T cells (not recorded which) from PBMCs. The chain recombines TRBV19 with TRBJ2-1, with a weak D call TRBD1 (7 bases). CDR3 loop: CASRRGQGNEQFF. CDR3 coding DNA: TGTGCCAGTCGGAGGGGGCAGGGCAATGAGCAGTTCTTC.